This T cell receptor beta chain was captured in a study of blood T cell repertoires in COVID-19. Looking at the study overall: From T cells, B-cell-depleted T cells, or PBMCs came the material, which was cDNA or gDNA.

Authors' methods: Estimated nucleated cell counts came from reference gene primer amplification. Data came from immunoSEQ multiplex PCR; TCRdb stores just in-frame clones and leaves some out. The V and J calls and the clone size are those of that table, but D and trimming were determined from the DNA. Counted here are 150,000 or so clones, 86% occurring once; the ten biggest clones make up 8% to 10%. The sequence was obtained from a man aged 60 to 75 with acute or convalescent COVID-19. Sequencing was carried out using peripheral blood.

The CDR3 loop reads CASSLEAGGRGNEQFF. The CDR3 DNA sequence: TGTGCCAGCAGCTTGGAAGCGGGAGGGAGGGGCAATGAGCAGTTCTTC. The V and J genes are TRBV5-4 and TRBJ2-1; TRBD2 aligns across 10 bases. The CDR3 consists of 16 residues. CDR1 and CDR2 from the germline V gene are SGHNT and YYREEE (reference sequence). With 0 bases clipped from V and 6 bases from J, the junction kept 6 bases outside the gene matches.